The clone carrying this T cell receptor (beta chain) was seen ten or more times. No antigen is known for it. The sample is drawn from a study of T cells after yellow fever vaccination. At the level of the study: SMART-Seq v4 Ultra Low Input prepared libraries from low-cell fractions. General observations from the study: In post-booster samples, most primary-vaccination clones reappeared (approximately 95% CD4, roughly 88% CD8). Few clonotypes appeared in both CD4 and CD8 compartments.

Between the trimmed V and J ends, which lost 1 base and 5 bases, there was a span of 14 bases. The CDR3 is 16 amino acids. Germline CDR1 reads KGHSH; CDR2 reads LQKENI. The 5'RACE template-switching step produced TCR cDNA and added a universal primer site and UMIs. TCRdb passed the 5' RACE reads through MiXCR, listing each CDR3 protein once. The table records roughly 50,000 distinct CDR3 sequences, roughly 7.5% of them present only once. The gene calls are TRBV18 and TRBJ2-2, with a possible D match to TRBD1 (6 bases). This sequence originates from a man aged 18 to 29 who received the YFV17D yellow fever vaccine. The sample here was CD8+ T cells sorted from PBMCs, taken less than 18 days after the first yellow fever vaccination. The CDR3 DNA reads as TGTGCCAGCTCACCACAGGGGGTTGTCCAAACCGGGGAGCTGTTTTTT. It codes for CASSPQGVVQTGELFF.